This T cell receptor beta chain originates from a study of shared clonotypes between healthy human individuals. Study in general: The cohort comprised a couple of women and a few men. Their ages spanned 18 to 49 years.

Germline assignment: CDR1 SGDLS and CDR2 YYNGEE. Trimming pared 3 bases from V and 10 bases from J, leaving 10 bases between. CDR3 length: 11 residues. Profiling relied on immunoSEQ multiplex PCR, and the TCRdb table lists in-frame clones only, not all of them. This sample has roughly 2,000,000 clones, with roughly 95% found just once. CD45RO-negative, CCR7-selected cells formed the naive CD8 fraction, which excluded terminally differentiated effector memory CD45RA+ cells. The sequence was obtained from a man aged 18-30 years in good health. Some clones in this sample may be carry-over from other donors' samples. The gene calls are TRBV9 and TRBJ1-1; no definite D call. Source material: naive CD8+ T cells from PBMCs. For the CDR3, the DNA is TGTGCCAGCAGCGGTCCCGCGGGAGCTTTCTTT. As protein: CASSGPAGAFF.